In this sample, the clone carrying this T cell receptor (beta chain) turned up once. Its specificity is not known. The data derive from a study of a mutant IDH1 vaccine in newly diagnosed glioma. Study information: The start of vaccination came 4-6 weeks after radiotherapy alone, or with temozolomide cycles. Patients previously underwent radiotherapy, temozolomide, or both, and most underwent both.

Sequencing was performed with immunoSEQ multiplex PCR; in TCRdb, only in-frame clones are kept and a portion is missing. The data hold around 58,000 clones, with 81% observed a single time. CDR1 is SGHDT and CDR2 is YYEEEE in the germline V gene. The CDR3 length is 15 residues. Germline trimming cut 0 bases from V and 4 bases from J; bases unmatched to any gene: 2. This sample's time point: week 5, during vaccination. Doses of 300 ug of mutant IDH1 20-mer peptide were given with topical imiquimod. The donor cohort comprised cases of new WHO grade 3 or 4 IDH1-mutant, ATRX-lost astrocytoma. This chain connects TRBV5-6 to TRBJ1-4; TRBD1 aligns across 8 bases. The TCR was taken from a man aged 25-45 years with glioma. The sample here was PBMCs, taken from a glioma patient whose treatment included an IDH1 peptide vaccine. The CDR3 loop is CASSLGQGINEKLFF. CDR3 nucleotides: TGTGCCAGCAGCTTGGGACAGGGGATTAATGAAAAACTGTTTTTT.